This passage covers 21 T cell receptor beta chains from one sample sequenced in a study of T-cell reconstitution after alpha-beta-depleted transplantation in children. TCRbeta library construction was performed incorporating unique molecular identifiers. TCRdb redid the calling of the PCR reads with MiXCR, one entry per CDR3 protein. Altogether about 1,000,000 distinct CDR3 sequences are present, about 26% being singletons, with the ten largest covering 28%. The sequencing here drew on PBMCs, mostly from graft donor cells, taken 360 days after TCRalphabeta/CD19-depleted stem cell transplant. All receptors derive from a boy younger than two who had a stem cell transplant for SCID, so the T cells may come from the graft donor.

In nucleotides, the CDR3 is TGTGCCAGCAGCGTGTGGGGTAGCGGGGGGGCATCGGCTGAGCAGTTCTTC. This gives the protein CASSVWGSGGASAEQFF. This sequence joins TRBV9 and TRBJ2-1, with TRBD2 matching over 11 bases. CDR3 size: 17 residues. Germline V CDR1 and CDR2: SGDLS, YYNGEE. V shed 2 bases, J shed 9 bases, and the junction held 13 bases outside the gene matches.

The gene calls are TRBV9 and TRBJ2-1; 7 bases line up with TRBD1. J gave up 6 bases and V 4 bases, and 7 bases lay outside the gene matches. The CDR3 length is 14 residues. From germline, CDR1 is SGDLS and CDR2 YYNGEE. Written as DNA, the CDR3 is TGTGCCAGCAGCACGGGACAGCGCCGCAATGAGCAGTTCTTC. Its protein is CASSTGQRRNEQFF.

Concerning this clonotype: The junction departs from germline at one end; a sequencing error may be responsible. The gene calls are TRBV5-1 and TRBJ2-3; D is undetermined. This CDR3 comprises 14 residues. Germline CDR1 SGHRS, CDR2 YFSETQ. The DNA for the CDR3 is TGTGCCAGCAGCTCAACGGCTAGCACAGATACGCAGTATTTT. This encodes CASSSTASTDTQYF.

This clonotype was seen only a few times. The rearrangement joins TRBV4-2 to TRBJ1-2; the D is unclear. Germline CDR1 LGHNA, CDR2 YNFKEQ. Trimming removed 0 bases from V and 3 bases from J, with 8 bases in between. This CDR3 region has 14 residues. DNA for the CDR3: TGTGCCAGCAGCCAAGACATACTGGACTATGGCTACACCTTC. This translates into CASSQDILDYGYTF.

The chain couples TRBV6-5 to TRBJ1-2, with a tentative D call TRBD1 (5 bases). This CDR3 has 15 residues. The V end was cut by 6 bases, the J end by 6 bases, with 20 bases between. Germline CDR1 and CDR2: MNHEY and SVGAGI. In DNA, the CDR3 is TGTGCCAGCAGCTACCTCAATGGGGGGTTTGATGGCTACACCTTC. Its translation is CASSYLNGGFDGYTF.

J is TRBJ2-7 and V is TRBV4-3, with D maybe TRBD1 (5 bases). The germline gives CDR1 LGHNA, CDR2 YSLEER. This CDR3 spans 16 amino acids. V lost 0 bases to trimming and J lost 2 bases, with 14 bases between them. CDR3 amino acids: CASSQEVNDRAYEQYF. The CDR3 coding sequence is TGCGCCAGCAGCCAAGAGGTAAACGACAGAGCCTACGAGCAGTACTTC.

The rearrangement uses TRBV7-2 and TRBJ2-5; TRBD1 aligns across 7 bases. J lost 5 bases, V lost 4 bases, and 7 bases had no gene match. Germline CDR1 SGHTA, CDR2 FQGNSA. This CDR3 has 14 amino acids. The CDR3 region is CASSSGTAVETQYF. CDR3 sequence (DNA): TGTGCCAGCAGCTCGGGGACAGCAGTCGAGACCCAGTACTTC.

The rearrangement links TRBV11-1 to TRBJ2-2; no definite D call. The V gene lost 1 base and the J gene lost 6 bases, with 9 bases spanning the gap. The CDR3 is 14 amino acids. Germline V gives CDR1 SGHAT, CDR2 FQDESV (reference sequence). In DNA, the CDR3 is TGTGCCAGCAGCTTAGTGGCGGAGTCCGGGGAGCTGTTTTTT. It translates to CASSLVAESGELFF.

CDR3 in amino acids: CASSQDSLRSGYNEQFF. DNA of the CDR3: TGTGCCAGCAGCCAAGACTCCCTACGGAGCGGATACAATGAGCAGTTCTTC. The rearrangement links TRBV4-2 to TRBJ2-1; weak D call: TRBD2 (5 bases). Per germline, CDR1 LGHNA and CDR2 YNFKEQ. The CDR3 spans 17 residues. The germline V and J ends were trimmed by 0 bases and 4 bases, with 16 bases remaining between them.

The chain recombines TRBV20-1 with TRBJ1-4; perhaps TRBD1 as D (6 bases). Germline CDR1 is DFQATT and CDR2 is SNEGSKA (reference sequence). V was pared by 4 bases and J by 8 bases, with 11 bases between. This CDR3 has 12 amino acids. CDR3 bases: TGCAGTGCTAACAGGGTTGGGGAAAAACTGTTTTTT. It specifies CSANRVGEKLFF.

This clonotype was seen a handful of times. This chain connects TRBV12-3 or TRBV12-4 to TRBJ2-1; D unresolved. The CDR3 is made up of 12 amino acids. Between the trimmed V and J ends, which lost 6 bases and 5 bases, there was a span of 8 bases. The CDR3 DNA follows: TGTGCCAGCAGCGCAACCCACAATGAGCAGTTCTTC. Amino acids: CASSATHNEQFF.

This chain uses TRBV4-1 with TRBJ2-3, with 14 positions matching TRBD2. The germline gives CDR1 MGHRA, CDR2 YSYEKL. This CDR3 contains 20 residues. Trimming cost V 4 bases and J 0 bases; bases outside gene matches: 12. This chain's CDR3 is CASSRVTGLAGDSSTDTQYF. The CDR3 DNA sequence: TGCGCCAGCAGCCGAGTAACGGGACTAGCGGGGGACTCTAGCACAGATACGCAGTATTTT.

The V and J genes are TRBV7-2 and TRBJ2-7; 8 positions match TRBD2. J lost 3 bases, V lost 4 bases, and 8 bases had no gene match. CDR3 size: 15 residues. CDR1 is SGHTA and CDR2 is FQGNSA in the germline V gene. The CDR3 loop reads CASSSRTSRHYEQYF. In DNA, the CDR3 is TGTGCCAGCAGCTCGAGGACTAGCAGACACTACGAGCAGTACTTC.

V and J are TRBV4-3 and TRBJ1-1, with TRBD1 as a possible D gene (6 bases). The CDR3 length is 15 residues. CDR1 is LGHNA and CDR2 is YSLEER in the germline V gene. V lost 4 bases and J lost 4, with 16 bases in between. CDR3: CASSPYAQGSTEAFF. The CDR3 DNA follows: TGCGCCAGCAGCCCCTACGCACAGGGAAGCACTGAAGCTTTCTTT.

V usage is TRBV5-1 and J usage is TRBJ2-1; the D gene is possibly TRBD1 (5 bases). The germline CDR1 and CDR2 sequences are SGHRS and YFSETQ. The CDR3 totals 15 residues. Trimming left V 0 bases short and J 6 bases short, with 13 bases between. CDR3 DNA sequence: TGCGCCAGCAGCTTGGTGTTGCAGGGTCCCAATGAGCAGTTCTTC. Its protein product is CASSLVLQGPNEQFF.

This clonotype was observed a few times. The genes are TRBV5-6 and TRBJ2-7; D remains unclear. V was cut by 1 base and J by 2 bases, with 10 bases left in between. The germline V gene encodes CDR1 SGHDT and CDR2 YYEEEE. The CDR3 runs to 14 residues. The CDR3: CASSLNLEPYEQYF. The CDR3 DNA sequence: TGTGCCAGCAGCTTGAACCTGGAGCCCTACGAGCAGTACTTC.

This clonotype was detected a few times. The V and J genes are TRBV15 and TRBJ2-7, with TRBD1 matching 10 bases. Germline trimming cut 5 bases from V and 0 bases from J; bases unmatched to any gene: 4. CDR3 length equals 15 residues. Germline CDR1 LNHNV, CDR2 YYDKDF (reference sequence). The CDR3 bases are TGTGCCACCAGCCAACGGACAGGGGGCTCCTACGAGCAGTACTTC. This translates into CATSQRTGGSYEQYF. The full variable domain, rest sourced from reference TRBV15 and TRBJ2-7, is DAMVIQNPRYQVTQFGKPVTLSCSQTLNHNVMYWYQQKSSQAPKLLFHYYDKDFNNEADTPDNFQSRRPNTSFCFLDIRSPGLGDTAMYLCATSQRTGGSYEQYFGPGTRLTVT.

This clonotype was counted only a few times. This chain's CDR3 is CAWREPLAGGADTQYF. DNA of the CDR3: TGTGCCTGGAGAGAACCACTAGCGGGGGGGGCAGATACGCAGTATTTT. The rearrangement joins TRBV30 to TRBJ2-3; 13 bases align to TRBD2. The germline V gene has CDR1 GTSNPN and CDR2 SVGIG (reference sequence). CDR3 length: 16 amino acids. V shed 3 bases and J 4 bases; nucleotides not matched to a gene: 7.

The rearrangement joins TRBV9 to TRBJ1-2, with 10 bases identical to TRBD1. The CDR3 consists of 14 residues. V shed 2 bases, J shed 8 bases, and the junction held 6 bases outside the gene matches. Germline V gives CDR1 SGDLS, CDR2 YYNGEE. The CDR3 nucleotides read TGTGCCAGCAGCGTGGACAGGGGGAATAAAGGCTACACCTTC. Translating gives CASSVDRGNKGYTF.

This clonotype showed up just a few times. This chain uses TRBV20-1 with TRBJ2-2; D remains ambiguous. The CDR3 runs 15 residues. Germline V gene lookup returns CDR1 DFQATT and CDR2 SNEGSKA (reference sequence). Trimming left V 0 bases short and J 2 bases short, with 10 bases between. This CDR3 reads CSAREGRVNTGELFF. The CDR3 DNA sequence: TGCAGTGCTAGAGAAGGACGGGTAAACACCGGGGAGCTGTTTTTT.

Only one count was recorded for this clonotype. The V call is TRBV12-3 or TRBV12-4, the J call TRBJ1-2; unclear D gene. The CDR3 runs 12 residues. The germline V and J ends were trimmed by 7 bases and 5 bases, with 11 bases remaining between them. The CDR3 loop is CASTLSGYGYTF. The CDR3 coding sequence is TGTGCCAGCACCCTTTCAGGATATGGCTACACCTTC.